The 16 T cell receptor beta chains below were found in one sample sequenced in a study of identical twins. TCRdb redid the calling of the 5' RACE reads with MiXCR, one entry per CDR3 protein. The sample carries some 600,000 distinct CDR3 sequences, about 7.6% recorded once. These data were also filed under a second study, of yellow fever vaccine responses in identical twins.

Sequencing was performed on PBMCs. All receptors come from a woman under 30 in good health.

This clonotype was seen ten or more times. In DNA, the CDR3 is TGTGCCAGCGCAGAAGCATATGAAGCTTTCTTT. It translates to CASAEAYEAFF. The chain has TRBV7-9 and TRBJ1-1; no firm D call. Looked up from germline, CDR1 is SEHNR and CDR2 is FQNEAQ (reference sequence). CDR3 size: 11 residues. The ends were cut back, 8 bases at V and 7 bases at J, with 11 bases in the middle.

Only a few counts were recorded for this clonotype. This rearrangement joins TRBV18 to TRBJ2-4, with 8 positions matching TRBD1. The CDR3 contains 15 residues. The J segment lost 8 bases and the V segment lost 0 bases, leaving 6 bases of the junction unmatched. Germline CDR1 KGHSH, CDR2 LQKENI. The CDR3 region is CASSPPEGDRHIQYF. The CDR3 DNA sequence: TGTGCCAGCTCACCACCGGAAGGGGACAGGCACATTCAGTACTTC.

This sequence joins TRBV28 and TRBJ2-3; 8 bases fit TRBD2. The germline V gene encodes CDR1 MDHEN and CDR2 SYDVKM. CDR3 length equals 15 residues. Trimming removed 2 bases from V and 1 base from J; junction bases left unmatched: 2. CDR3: CASSLRRGGTDTQYF. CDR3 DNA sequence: TGTGCCAGCAGTTTAAGGCGGGGGGGCACAGATACGCAGTATTTT.

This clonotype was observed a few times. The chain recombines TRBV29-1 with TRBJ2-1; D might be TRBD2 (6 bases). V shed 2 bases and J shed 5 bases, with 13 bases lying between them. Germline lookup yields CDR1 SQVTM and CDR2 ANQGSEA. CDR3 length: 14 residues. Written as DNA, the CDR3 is TGCAGCGTTGAAATGGCGCGGGGCAACAATGAGCAGTTCTTC. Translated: CSVEMARGNNEQFF.

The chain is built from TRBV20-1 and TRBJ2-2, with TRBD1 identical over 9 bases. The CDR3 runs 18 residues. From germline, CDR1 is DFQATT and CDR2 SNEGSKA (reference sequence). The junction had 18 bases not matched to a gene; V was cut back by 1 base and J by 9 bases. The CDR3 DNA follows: TGCAGTGCTAGAGTCCCGGGACAGGGAACACTTGAGGGCCGGGAGCTGTTTTTT. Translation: CSARVPGQGTLEGRELFF.

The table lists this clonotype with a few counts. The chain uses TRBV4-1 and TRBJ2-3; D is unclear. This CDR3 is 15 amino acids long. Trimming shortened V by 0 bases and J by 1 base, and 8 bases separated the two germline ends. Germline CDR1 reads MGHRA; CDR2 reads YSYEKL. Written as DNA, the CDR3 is TGCGCCAGCAGCCAAGAAGAGACGCGCACAGATACGCAGTATTTT. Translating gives CASSQEETRTDTQYF.

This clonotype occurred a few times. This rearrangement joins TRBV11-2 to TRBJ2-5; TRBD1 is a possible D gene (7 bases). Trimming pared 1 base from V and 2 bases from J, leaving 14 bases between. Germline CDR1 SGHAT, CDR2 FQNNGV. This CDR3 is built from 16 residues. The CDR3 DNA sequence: TGTGCCAGCAGCTTAGTCCTCAGGGGGGAACAAGAGACCCAGTACTTC. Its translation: CASSLVLRGEQETQYF.

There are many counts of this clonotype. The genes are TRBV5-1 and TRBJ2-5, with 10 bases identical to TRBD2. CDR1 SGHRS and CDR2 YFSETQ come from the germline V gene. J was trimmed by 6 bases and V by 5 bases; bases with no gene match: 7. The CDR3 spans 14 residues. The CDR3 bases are TGCGCCAGCAGTCCTAGCGGGGGCGGGAAGACCCAGTACTTC. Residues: CASSPSGGGKTQYF.

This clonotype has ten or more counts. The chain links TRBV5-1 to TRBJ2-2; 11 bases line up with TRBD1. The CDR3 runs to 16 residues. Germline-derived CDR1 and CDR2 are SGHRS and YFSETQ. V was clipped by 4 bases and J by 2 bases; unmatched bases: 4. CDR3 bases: TGCGCCAGCAGCCCAGGGACAGGGGGAAACACCGGGGAGCTGTTTTTT. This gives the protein CASSPGTGGNTGELFF.

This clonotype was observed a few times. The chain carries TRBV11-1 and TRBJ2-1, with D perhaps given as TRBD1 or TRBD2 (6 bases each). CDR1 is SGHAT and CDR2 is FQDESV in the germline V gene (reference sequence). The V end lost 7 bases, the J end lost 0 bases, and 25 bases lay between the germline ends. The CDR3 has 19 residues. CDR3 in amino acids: CASTPLGGGFLSSYNEQFF. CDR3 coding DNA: TGTGCCAGCACCCCACTGGGGGGCGGCTTCCTCAGCTCCTACAATGAGCAGTTCTTC.

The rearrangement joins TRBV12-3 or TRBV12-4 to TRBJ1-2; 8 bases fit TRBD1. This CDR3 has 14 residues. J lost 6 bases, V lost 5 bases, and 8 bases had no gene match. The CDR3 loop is CASSDPSGGDGYTF. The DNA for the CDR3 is TGTGCCAGCAGTGATCCTTCAGGGGGCGATGGCTACACCTTC.

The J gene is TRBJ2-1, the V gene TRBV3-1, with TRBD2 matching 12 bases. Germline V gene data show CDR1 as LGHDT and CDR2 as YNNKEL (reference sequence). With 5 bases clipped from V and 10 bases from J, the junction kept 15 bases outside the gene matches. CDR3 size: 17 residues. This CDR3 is CASSFTHPGLAGGEQFF. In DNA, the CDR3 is TGTGCCAGCAGCTTTACACACCCAGGGCTAGCGGGAGGGGAGCAGTTCTTC.

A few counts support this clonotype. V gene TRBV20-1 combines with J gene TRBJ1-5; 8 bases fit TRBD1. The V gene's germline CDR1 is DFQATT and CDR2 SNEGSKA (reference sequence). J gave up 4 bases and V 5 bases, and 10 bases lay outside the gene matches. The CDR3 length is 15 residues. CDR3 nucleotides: TGCAGTGCTGGCTACCGCGGACAGGGTAATCAGCCCCAGCATTTT. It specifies CSAGYRGQGNQPQHF.

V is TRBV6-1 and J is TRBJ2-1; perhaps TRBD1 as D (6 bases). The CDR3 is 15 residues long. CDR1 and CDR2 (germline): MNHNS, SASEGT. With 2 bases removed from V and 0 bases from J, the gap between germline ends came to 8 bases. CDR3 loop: CASSEQGSSYNEQFF. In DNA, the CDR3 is TGTGCCAGCAGTGAACAGGGGAGCTCCTACAATGAGCAGTTCTTC.

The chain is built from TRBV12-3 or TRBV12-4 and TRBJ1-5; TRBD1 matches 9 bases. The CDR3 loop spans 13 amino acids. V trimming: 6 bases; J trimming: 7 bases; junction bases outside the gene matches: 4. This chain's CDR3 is CASSSTGGQPQHF. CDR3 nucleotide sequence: TGTGCCAGCAGCTCGACAGGGGGACAGCCCCAGCATTTT.

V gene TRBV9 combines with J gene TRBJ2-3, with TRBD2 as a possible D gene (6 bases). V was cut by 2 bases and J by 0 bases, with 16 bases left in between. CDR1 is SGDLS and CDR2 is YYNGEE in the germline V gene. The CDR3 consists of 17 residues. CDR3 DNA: TGTGCCAGCAGCGTTGGGTTCGGAGGGGTTAGCACAGATACGCAGTATTTT. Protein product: CASSVGFGGVSTDTQYF.